The 14 T cell receptor beta chains given below trace back to one sample, sequenced in a study of blood T cell repertoires in COVID-19. Data came from immunoSEQ multiplex PCR; TCRdb stores just in-frame clones and leaves some out. The table includes 70,000 or so clones, about nine tenths detected once. Sequencing was carried out using peripheral blood. Source of these receptors: a man in his sixties or seventies with active or convalescent COVID-19.

This chain links TRBV2 with TRBJ1-1; 7 positions agree with TRBD1. V lost 7 bases to trimming and J lost 2 bases; unmatched junction nucleotides: 7. From germline, CDR1 is SNHLY and CDR2 FYNNEI. The length of the CDR3 is 14 residues. CDR3 residues: CASTPGQINTEAFF. CDR3 nucleotides: TGTGCCAGCACCCCGGGACAGATTAACACTGAAGCTTTCTTT.

The chain recombines TRBV6-2 or TRBV6-3 with TRBJ2-5; weak D call: TRBD1 (6 bases). The V gene's germline CDR1 is MNHEY and CDR2 SVGEGT. The CDR3 extends over 13 amino acids. V gave up 4 bases and J gave up 5 bases, with 11 bases separating them. CDR3 DNA: TGTGCCAGCAGTTCGCTGGGGGCGGAGACCCAGTACTTC. Its translation is CASSSLGAETQYF.

This chain joins TRBV11-1 and TRBJ2-1, with TRBD2 identical over 10 bases. CDR1 is SGHAT, CDR2 FQDESV, per germline (reference sequence). Trimming removed 2 bases from V and 5 bases from J; junction bases left unmatched: 3. The CDR3 contains 15 residues. The CDR3 nucleotides are TGTGCCAGCAGCTTACGAACTAGCGGGAACAATGAGCAGTTCTTC. It codes for CASSLRTSGNNEQFF.

The chain uses TRBV28 and TRBJ1-1; 7 positions agree with TRBD1. J gave up 0 bases and V 5 bases, and 6 bases lay outside the gene matches. CDR3 length: 15 amino acids. Germline CDR1 and CDR2: MDHEN and SYDVKM. CDR3 sequence: CASSPGGTVNTEAFF. CDR3 DNA: TGTGCCAGCAGTCCAGGGGGTACGGTGAACACTGAAGCTTTCTTT. Variable domain in full (rest from reference TRBV28 and TRBJ1-1): DVKVTQSSRYLVKRTGEKVFLECVQDMDHENMFWYRQDPGLGLRLIYFSYDVKMKEKGDIPEGYSVSREKKERFSLILESASTNQTSMYLCASSPGGTVNTEAFFGQGTRLTVV.

The rearrangement uses TRBV6-5 and TRBJ1-5; 7 bases are shared with TRBD1. Germline values: CDR1 MNHEY, CDR2 SVGAGI. The CDR3 totals 14 residues. Trimming cost V 6 bases and J 4 bases; bases outside gene matches: 6. The chain's CDR3 is CASRGGQHNQPQHF. CDR3 sequence (DNA): TGTGCCAGCAGGGGGGGACAGCATAATCAGCCCCAGCATTTT.

This clone was observed a single time. The chain recombines TRBV19 with TRBJ2-2, with no clear D. This CDR3 has 11 residues. CDR1 LNHDA and CDR2 SQIVND come from the germline V gene (reference sequence). Between the trimmed V and J ends, which lost 6 bases and 3 bases, there was a span of 2 bases. The CDR3: CASSYTGELFF. CDR3 bases: TGTGCCAGTAGCTACACCGGGGAGCTGTTTTTT. Variable domain in full (rest from reference TRBV19 and TRBJ2-2): DGGITQSPKYLFRKEGQNVTLSCEQNLNHDAMYWYRQDPGQGLRLIYYSQIVNDFQKGDIAEGYSVSREKKESFPLTVTSAQKNPTAFYLCASSYTGELFFGEGSRLTVL.

J is TRBJ1-4 and V is TRBV5-3; D is perhaps TRBD1 (5 bases). TRBV5-3 is reported as an ORF; its role is uncertain. Trimming stripped 0 bases from V and 7 bases from J, with 13 bases between. The CDR3 covers 15 residues. CDR3 protein: CARSLGGQGGEKLFF. The CDR3 coding sequence is TGTGCCAGAAGCTTGGGTGGTCAGGGTGGTGAAAAACTGTTTTTT.

The chain employs TRBV9 and TRBJ1-5; 7 bases are a match to TRBD1. The ends lost 4 bases at V and 6 bases at J; junction bases unmatched: 7. CDR3 length: 14 amino acids. The germline V gene has CDR1 SGDLS and CDR2 YYNGEE. CDR3 sequence reads: CASSTGDESQPQHF. DNA of the CDR3: TGTGCCAGCAGCACAGGGGATGAGTCTCAGCCCCAGCATTTT.

This CDR3 reads CATSDPDRTSPQYF. The DNA for the CDR3 is TGTGCCACCAGTGATCCGGACAGAACCTCACCGCAGTATTTT. The chain is built from TRBV24-1 and TRBJ2-3, with a possible D match to TRBD1 (6 bases). The CDR3 consists of 14 residues. The germline V and J ends were trimmed by 3 bases and 10 bases, with 16 bases remaining between them. The germline V gene has CDR1 KGHDR and CDR2 SFDVKD.

In its sample, this clone was seen a few times. The rearrangement links TRBV5-1 to TRBJ2-7, with a weak D call TRBD1 (5 bases). V was clipped by 4 bases and J by 6 bases, with 14 bases between them. The CDR3 length is 13 residues. Germline V CDR1 and CDR2: SGHRS, YFSETQ. Here the CDR3 reads CASSPTVGGEQYF. Written as DNA, the CDR3 is TGCGCCAGCAGCCCGACAGTCGGCGGCGAGCAGTACTTC.

In its sample, this clone was seen a few times. The rearrangement uses TRBV6-5 and TRBJ1-1; D is ambiguous. The CDR3 is made up of 13 amino acids. CDR1 is MNHEY, CDR2 SVGAGI, per germline. Trimming cost V 0 bases and J 8 bases, with 10 bases left between them. The CDR3 DNA reads as TGTGCCAGCAGTTACTCCCCACGGGTGGAAGCTTTCTTT. Protein: CASSYSPRVEAFF.

A single count supports this clone. J is TRBJ1-1 and V is TRBV20-1; D call uncertain. CDR1 DFQATT and CDR2 SNEGSKA come from the germline V gene (reference sequence). V shed 3 bases and J shed 7 bases, with 18 bases lying between them. This CDR3 is 14 amino acids long. CDR3 sequence: CSASVNEIRGEAFF. The CDR3 DNA sequence: TGCAGTGCTAGTGTCAATGAGATTCGGGGTGAAGCTTTCTTT.

The chain joins TRBV28 to TRBJ2-1, with 9 bases matching TRBD2. The CDR3 totals 15 residues. CDR1 and CDR2 from the germline V gene are MDHEN and SYDVKM. With 6 bases clipped from V and 7 bases from J, the junction kept 10 bases outside the gene matches. The CDR3 DNA is TGTGCCAGCAGGGCGACCGGGACTAGCTTAAATGAGCAGTTCTTC. Its protein product is CASRATGTSLNEQFF.

The chain links TRBV9 to TRBJ2-7; 7 bases fit TRBD1. V gave up 5 bases and J gave up 4 bases; unmatched junction bases: 9. CDR3 length: 14 residues. Germline V gene lookup returns CDR1 SGDLS and CDR2 YYNGEE. The CDR3 DNA follows: TGTGCCAGCAGTGAACTACCGACAGGGTACGAGCAGTACTTC. Translating it yields CASSELPTGYEQYF.